The clone carrying this TCR beta chain has a count of ten or more. Antigen specificity is unknown. This entry is derived from a study of identical twins. Germline CDR1 and CDR2: SGHVS and FNYEAQ. V dropped 4 bases and J dropped 3 bases, with 9 bases sitting between them. CDR3 length: 14 amino acids. Each CDR3 protein is one row after TCRdb ran MiXCR on the 5' RACE reads. Of 300,000 to 350,000 distinct CDR3 sequences in the sample, about 12% are singletons; the top ten hold around 7.2%. General study findings and limits: Possibly, invariant MAIT and iNKT cells partly confounded zero-insertion analyses. Findings came from cross-sectional statistics, without long-term follow-up of donors.

These sequences were also reported in another study, on yellow fever vaccine responses in identical twins.

This chain links TRBV7-6 with TRBJ2-2, with D unresolved. The clonotype comes from a woman aged 18-29 years in good health. The sequencing input was CD8+ T cells sorted from blood. The CDR3 DNA reads TGTGCCAGCAGCTCCTCGAGAGACACCGGGGAGCTGTTTTTT. It encodes CASSSSRDTGELFF.